This TCR beta chain was sequenced in a study of Ad26.COV2.S vaccination and SARS-CoV-2 variants (dated by TCRdb to the early 2020s). About the full investigation: Donors in the vaccine arm were drawn from COV1001, a phase I-IIa trial of Ad26.COV2.S in healthy adults that was multicentre, randomized, double-blind and placebo-controlled. Ad26.COV2.S was given intramuscularly at 5x10^10 or 1x10^11 viral particles, as a single shot or as two shots 56 days apart. The TCR-sequenced set comprised about 30 samples: 19 Ad26.COV2.S vaccine recipients, 5 placebo recipients and 8 SARS-CoV-2 convalescent individuals. Throughout the experiments and outcome assessment, investigators stayed blinded to trial group allocation. Trial participants were randomized into five groups of five: low-dose or high-dose Ad26.COV2.S given once or twice, or placebo on both occasions. TCRbeta repertoire sequencing was used to assess the specificity and breadth of SARS-CoV-2-reactive T cell receptors after Ad26.COV2.S vaccination. On the study overall, not on this receptor specifically: After vaccination, spike-specific CD8+ and CD4+ T cell responses were reported to show substantial breadth. Spike-specific TCR breadth was higher in Ad26.COV2.S recipients than in placebo recipients (P = 0.0014). Non-spike TCR breadth was comparable between vaccine and placebo recipients, consistent with the vaccine containing only spike. The study was not powered to compare responses between vaccine doses or regimens. It was noted by the authors that total T cell responses may have been underestimated by the TCR breadth and depth analyses.

The CDR3 spans 14 residues, from the cysteine through the phenylalanine. The kept DNA is CDR3 alone, 42 bases in frame from the first base. Relative to germline, V is missing 5 bases and J is missing 7 bases, with 8 bases of the junction outside any gene match. The germline V gene encodes CDR1 SQVTM and CDR2 ANQGSEA. The treatment or condition label for this specimen denotes: roughly 20 received Ad26.COV2.S at low or high dose, single or two shots; roughly five received placebo; per-sample allocation not given. For vaccine and placebo recipients, repertoires were sequenced using samples collected on day 63 after the first injection. In Cohort 1b, roughly 25 adults aged 18-55 years were enrolled at a single site in Boston, USA, between 29 July and 7 August 2020. Ad26.COV2.S was a replication-incompetent adenovirus type 26 vector that expressed a prefusion-stabilized SARS-CoV-2 spike protein derived from the original Wuhan strain.

The immunoSEQ Assay was the method used to sequence TCRbeta CDR3 regions. After extraction, genomic DNA underwent amplification by bias-controlled multiplex PCR, followed by high-throughput sequencing. Regarding the original processing steps: Collapsing and filtering of sequences were performed to quantify the absolute abundance of each unique TCRbeta CDR3 region. Usable DNA was measured by amplifying reference genes present in all nucleated cells, and TCRbeta template counts were normalized to that usable DNA to estimate T cell fraction. Repertoire TCRs were annotated as SARS-CoV-2-specific when V gene, CDR3 amino acid sequence and J gene were exactly matched to a known reactive TCR set. The reference SARS-CoV-2 TCR set came from MIRA and was filtered for enrichment in COVID-19-positive ImmuneCODE repertoires, removing public or cross-reactive TCRs. Based on the MIRA antigens, annotated TCRs were further analysed at the level of specific ORF or position within ORF. Depth was the summed frequency of annotated unique rearrangements, while breadth was defined as annotated unique rearrangements over total unique productive rearrangements. Two-sided Wilcoxon rank-sum tests were applied when comparing TCR breadth between groups. TCRdb holds this immuneACCESS table with in-frame rearrangements only. Some clones are missing; in checked studies, unresolved V genes explain under half, and the rest has no known cause. The DNA gave D and trimming, while V, J and clone size come from that table. In this sample the table shows around 310,000 clones, 90% of which occur a single time. Approximately 5% of the sample belongs to the ten largest clones.

A remark on this clone: Its target antigen remains unknown. No base quality values were provided; no much bigger clone lies one nucleotide off.

The TCR sequence derives from a person between 18 and 60 years old who received the Ad26.COV2.S COVID-19 vaccine or a placebo. The sequence joins TRBV29-1 to TRBJ1-6, with 7 middle bases fitting TRBD1. Sample: peripheral blood, taken in a trial of Ad26.COV2.S vaccine versus placebo. The base sequence is TGCAGCGTTTTAGGGGACAGCCCGAATTCACCCCTCCACTTT. This is translated as CSVLGDSPNSPLHF.